Following are 7 T cell receptor beta chains from one sample sequenced in a study of shared clonotypes between healthy human individuals. Method: immunoSEQ multiplex PCR; TCRdb's copy keeps in-frame clones and lacks some. This table has some 700,000 clones, about 90% appearing once. Sequenced sample: memory CD8+ T cells from PBMCs. The subset: CD45RO+ cells pooled with CCR7-negative TemRA cells. Receptor source: a man younger than 30 in good health. Some clones in this sample may be carry-over from other donors' samples.

This clone was seen just once. V and J are TRBV9 and TRBJ2-1; D remains ambiguous. The germline V gene has CDR1 SGDLS and CDR2 YYNGEE. V lost 1 base, J lost 0 bases, and 8 bases lay in between. The CDR3 has 15 amino acids. The DNA for the CDR3 is TGTGCCAGCAGCGTAATTCTCAGCTCCTACAATGAGCAGTTCTTC. It codes for CASSVILSSYNEQFF.

This chain connects TRBV7-9 to TRBJ1-5, with a possible D match to TRBD1 (5 bases). Germline values: CDR1 SEHNR, CDR2 FQNEAQ (reference sequence). Trimming shortened V by 5 bases and J by 3 bases, and 11 bases separated the two germline ends. This CDR3 contains 14 residues. CDR3 protein: CASSQTDSNQPQHF. For the CDR3, the DNA is TGTGCCAGCAGCCAGACAGACTCCAATCAGCCCCAGCATTTT. Full variable domain (outside the CDR3, taken from reference TRBV7-9 and TRBJ1-5): DTGVSQNPRHKITKRGQNVTFRCDPISEHNRLYWYRQTLGQGPEFLTYFQNEAQLEKSRLLSDRFSAERPKGSFSTLEIQRTEQGDSAMYLCASSQTDSNQPQHFGDGTRLSIL.

The chain uses TRBV30 and TRBJ2-1, with no clear D. Germline CDR1 is GTSNPN and CDR2 is SVGIG (reference sequence). Trimming removed 1 base from V and 0 bases from J, with 7 bases in between. The CDR3 has 14 amino acids. The CDR3 loop is CAWSGASSYNEQFF. The CDR3 nucleotides are TGTGCCTGGAGTGGGGCTAGCTCCTACAATGAGCAGTTCTTC.

The CDR3: CASSQSTGGGNTIYF. The CDR3 nucleotides are TGCGCCAGCAGCCAATCTACAGGGGGCGGAAACACCATATATTTT. The genes are TRBV4-1 and TRBJ1-3; 9 nucleotides align to TRBD1. The CDR3 runs 15 residues. The V segment lost 2 bases and the J segment 4 bases; nucleotides outside the gene matches: 3. Germline-derived CDR1 and CDR2 are MGHRA and YSYEKL.

The V and J genes are TRBV10-3 and TRBJ2-4; D possibly corresponds to TRBD2 (5 bases). Germline CDR1 is ENHRY and CDR2 is SYGVKD. V shed 10 bases and J shed 0 bases, with 10 bases lying between them. The CDR3 contains 13 residues. In nucleotides, the CDR3 is TGTGCCACGGAGGAGGTAGCCAAAAACATTCAGTACTTC. Protein: CATEEVAKNIQYF.

The rearrangement joins TRBV29-1 to TRBJ2-1; 16 bases fit TRBD2. CDR3 size: 21 residues. Looked up from germline, CDR1 is SQVTM and CDR2 is ANQGSEA. V dropped 7 bases and J dropped 2; count of bases not matched to a gene: 20. The DNA of the CDR3 is TGCAGCGCCGGACCCCTGTTGACCGGGACTAGCGGGAGGGCGGCCTACAATGAGCAGTTCTTC. Its translation: CSAGPLLTGTSGRAAYNEQFF.

V gene TRBV11-2 combines with J gene TRBJ2-7; perhaps TRBD2 as D (5 bases). Germline CDR1 SGHAT, CDR2 FQNNGV. The V gene lost 4 bases and the J gene lost 4 bases, with 14 bases spanning the gap. This CDR3 region has 14 residues. The CDR3 loop reads CASSSPEEGYEQYF. DNA of the CDR3: TGTGCCAGCAGCTCCCCAGAAGAGGGATACGAGCAGTACTTC.